This T cell receptor (beta chain) was sequenced during a study of post-analysis software for immune sequencing data. The overall study: Clinical courses comprised relapsing-remitting, secondary progressive and progressive-relapsing multiple sclerosis.

Study outcomes and limitations: Controls had lower frequencies than patients of about five TRBV segments, which included TRBV5-6, TRBV5-1 and TRBV20-1. Samples from one preparation batch, clustered by F measure, grouped strongly together.

V was trimmed by 4 bases and J by 6 bases, leaving 16 bases between them. Germline V lookup: CDR1 LGHDT, CDR2 YNNKEL (reference sequence). The CDR3 is 14 amino acids. Unique-molecular-identifier-tagged TCR beta cDNA libraries were used. Starting from approximately 1 to 10 million T cells, the study yielded 460,000 or so cDNA molecules. TCRdb processed the PCR reads anew with MiXCR; each CDR3 protein has one entry. The sample carries a few hundred thousand distinct CDR3 sequences, about a third recorded once. Of note for this clonotype: Its specificity is not known.

The rearrangement joins TRBV3-1 to TRBJ2-7, with D perhaps TRBD1 (6 bases). The clonotype originates from a girl aged 10 to 17 with multiple sclerosis. The specimen sequenced was blood. CDR3 region: CASSPGTIQGEQYF. As DNA, the CDR3 is TGTGCCAGCAGCCCTGGGACAATCCAAGGCGAGCAGTACTTC.